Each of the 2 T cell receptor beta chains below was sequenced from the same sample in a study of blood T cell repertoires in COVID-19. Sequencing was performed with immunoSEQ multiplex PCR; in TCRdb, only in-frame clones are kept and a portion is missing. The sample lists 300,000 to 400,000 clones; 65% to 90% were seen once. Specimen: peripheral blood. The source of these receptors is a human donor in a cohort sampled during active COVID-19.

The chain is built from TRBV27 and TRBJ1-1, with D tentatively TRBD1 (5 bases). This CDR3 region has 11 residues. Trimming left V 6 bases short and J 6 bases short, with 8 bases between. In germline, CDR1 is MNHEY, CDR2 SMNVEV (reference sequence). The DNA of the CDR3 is TGTGCCAGCAGGCGGGGGGCTGAAGCTTTCTTT. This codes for CASRRGAEAFF.

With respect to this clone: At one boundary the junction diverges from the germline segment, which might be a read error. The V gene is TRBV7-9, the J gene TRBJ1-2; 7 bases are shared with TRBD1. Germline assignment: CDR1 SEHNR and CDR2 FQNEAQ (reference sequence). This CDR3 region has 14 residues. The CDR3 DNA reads TGTGCCAGCACCCTACCAGGGGGAGGACAGCCTTTCTTCTTC. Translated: CASTLPGGGQPFFF.